Sequencing of this TCR beta chain was carried out in a study of beta chain features in type 1 diabetes. Study context: The study examined about 110,000,000 sorted cells across all samples.

The length of the CDR3 is 12 residues. V gave up 5 bases and J gave up 8 bases, with 12 bases separating them. The V gene's germline CDR1 is SGHAT and CDR2 FQNNGV. The entirety of the isolated RNA underwent reverse transcription, so expressed TCRB transcripts were sequenced. The protocol was immunoSEQ multiplex PCR, while the TCRdb copy is restricted to in-frame clones and leaves out a portion. The table lists 400,000 to 600,000 clones, 30% of them singletons. The single heparinised draw taken from each donor contained around 100 mL of blood on average. The clonotype originates from a man in his late teens or twenties in good health. The specimen sequenced was naive CD4+ T cells from blood. The chain carries TRBV11-2 and TRBJ1-1; D possibly corresponds to TRBD1 (5 bases). The CDR3 coding sequence is TGTGCCAGCAGCAGACGGGACGGCGAAGCTTTCTTT. Residues: CASSRRDGEAFF.